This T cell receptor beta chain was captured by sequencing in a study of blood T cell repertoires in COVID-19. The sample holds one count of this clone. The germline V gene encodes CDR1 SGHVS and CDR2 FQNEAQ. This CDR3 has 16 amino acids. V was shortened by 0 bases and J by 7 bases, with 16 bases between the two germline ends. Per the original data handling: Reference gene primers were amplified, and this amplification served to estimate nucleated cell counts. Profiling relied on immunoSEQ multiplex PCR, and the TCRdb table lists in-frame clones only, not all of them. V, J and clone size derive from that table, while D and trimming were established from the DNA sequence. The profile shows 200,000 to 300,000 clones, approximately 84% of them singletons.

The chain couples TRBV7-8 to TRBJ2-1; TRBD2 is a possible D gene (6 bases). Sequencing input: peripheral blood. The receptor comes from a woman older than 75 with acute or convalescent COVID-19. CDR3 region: CASSLAGLLQGNEQFF. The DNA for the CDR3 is TGTGCCAGCAGCTTAGCGGGACTCCTCCAAGGGAATGAGCAGTTCTTC.